This T cell receptor (beta chain) emerged from a study of T cell responses to AZD1222 COVID-19 vaccine. Here immunoSEQ multiplex PCR was the method, and the copy in TCRdb shows in-frame clones only, minus some. The data hold about 130,000 clones, with 92% observed a single time. Trimming took off 1 base at V and 1 base at J, with 4 bases between the two ends. The germline gives CDR1 LNHNV, CDR2 YYDKDF (reference sequence). The CDR3 runs to 13 residues. The input for sequencing was peripheral blood, taken on day 0 of AZD1222 vaccination. This sequence joins TRBV15 and TRBJ1-1; unclear D gene. This TCR derives from an adult in good health. CDR3 protein: CATSRVENTEAFF. The CDR3 nucleotides are TGTGCCACCAGCAGAGTGGAGAACACTGAAGCTTTCTTT.